Described below is a single TCR beta chain sequence and its context. Its antigen is unknown. No much larger clone is present one base from it, and per-base qualities are unavailable. The data were obtained in a study of cytomegalovirus exposure and HLA in healthy donors (dated by TCRdb to the late 2010s). Broadly, across the study: According to a later analysis, the approximately 120 validation repertoires were produced on the same platform as the 700 or so repertoires of the first cohort. A separate validation cohort of 100 to 150 different subjects was used in addition to the approximately 640-subject first cohort. The study aimed to test whether cataloging public T cell receptors could reveal signatures of past pathogen exposure. High-throughput TCR immunosequencing, statistical association of individual TCRs with disease status, and machine learning were combined to predict cytomegalovirus infection status.

Libraries were made using the immunoSEQ multiplex PCR assay. The source study handled its data this way. A statistical classification framework was built to diagnose cytomegalovirus status from the catalog of TCR beta chain sequences. TCRdb provides this immuneACCESS table in a form limited to in-frame rearrangements. Some clones are lacking; in checked studies, under half of them reflect an unresolved V gene, and why the rest are absent is not known. V, J and clone size are those of that table, while D and trimming were read from the DNA. This sample gives about 150,000 clones in total; approximately 90% of them show up just once. The top ten hold 2.5% to 3.5% of the sample. The donors belonged to the validation cohort of around 110 subjects, which was separate from the roughly 670-subject first cohort. The CDR3 goes from the cysteine to the phenylalanine over 14 residues. Of the read, only the CDR3 DNA is kept; its 42 bases are in frame from base 1. V trim: 4 bases; J trim: 5 bases; unmatched bases: 10. Sequences SQVTM (CDR1) and ANQGSEA (CDR2) are obtained from the germline V gene.

Paper-wide results and their limitations: In the study, roughly 160 TCR beta chains were listed as associated with cytomegalovirus. Cytomegalovirus status was reported to be diagnosed by the classifier with high specificity and sensitivity in both the original and validation cohorts. All 120 or so repertoires were used to score co-occurrence in the validation cohort in a later analysis, because that analysis had no HLA typing for the cohort. It was suggested by the authors that the approach could potentially be generalized to other disease states and immunological phenotypes. Of the cluster scores, 90% to 95% were above 0 in a later analysis, which found that TCRs clustered in the first cohort also tended to co-occur in the 120 validation repertoires. Most TCR sequences were observed very rarely across donors, whereas some public TCRs were present in many individuals. In vitro tests confirmed that a few of the cytomegalovirus-associated TCR beta chains recognize cytomegalovirus antigens.

This clonotype was obtained from a man younger than 30 in good health and CMV-seronegative. Recombination connected TRBV29-1 to TRBJ2-5, with 7 junctional bases fitting TRBD2. The sequenced sample consisted of PBMCs. The CDR3 loop reads CSVAIMAGGETQYF. The sequenced DNA is TGCAGCGTTGCGATCATGGCCGGGGGGGAGACCCAGTACTTC.